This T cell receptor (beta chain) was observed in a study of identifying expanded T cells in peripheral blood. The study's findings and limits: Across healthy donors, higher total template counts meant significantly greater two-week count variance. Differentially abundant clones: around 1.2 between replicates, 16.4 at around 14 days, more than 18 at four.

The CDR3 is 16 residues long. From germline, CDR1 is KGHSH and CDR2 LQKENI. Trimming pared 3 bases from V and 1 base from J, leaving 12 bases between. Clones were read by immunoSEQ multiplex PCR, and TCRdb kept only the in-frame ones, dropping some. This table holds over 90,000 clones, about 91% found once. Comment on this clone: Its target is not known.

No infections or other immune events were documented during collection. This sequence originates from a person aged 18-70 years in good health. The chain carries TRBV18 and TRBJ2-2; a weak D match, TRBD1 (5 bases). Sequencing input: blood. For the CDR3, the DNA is TGTGCCAGCTCACCGACAGTCGAGTTGAACACCGGGGAGCTGTTTTTT. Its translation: CASSPTVELNTGELFF.